Listed below are T cell receptor beta chains from one sample, sequenced in a study of T-cell reconstitution after alpha-beta-depleted transplantation in children. TCRdb processed the PCR reads anew with MiXCR; each CDR3 protein has one entry. The data hold 800,000 to 1,000,000 distinct CDR3 sequences, with about 30% observed a single time. The specimen was PBMCs, mostly from graft donor cells, collected 360 days after TCRalphabeta/CD19-depleted stem cell transplant. These receptors originate from a boy younger than two who had a stem cell transplant for SCID, so the T cells may come from the graft donor. CDR3s include the opening cysteine and the closing phenylalanine or tryptophan. D genes are given only for firm matches. Clone size is stated in some rows and not others, as once, few, many or a class when expanded.

>TRBD2|TRBJ2-3|TRBV6-5|many
CASSYLPGGSITDTQYF
TGTGCCAGCAGTTACCTACCGGGGGGATCCATCACAGATACGCAGTATTTT
>.|TRBJ2-3|TRBV7-3|.
CASSSVPDDTQYF
TGTGCCAGCAGCTCTGTTCCGGACGATACGCAGTATTTT
>.|TRBJ1-5|TRBV12-3/TRBV12-4|.
CASTKFGGNQPQHF
TGTGCCAGCACTAAATTTGGGGGGAATCAGCCCCAGCATTTT
>TRBD1|TRBJ2-2|TRBV20-1|.
CSASYTGAGGELFF
TGCAGTGCTTCTTACACAGGGGCCGGCGGGGAGCTGTTTTTT
>.|TRBJ2-6|TRBV4-3|.
CASSQEVSGANVLTF
TGCGCCAGCAGCCAGGAGGTCTCTGGGGCCAACGTCCTGACTTTC
>TRBD1|TRBJ2-1|TRBV28|few
CASSRADRVNNEQFF
TGTGCCAGCAGTCGAGCGGACAGGGTGAACAATGAGCAGTTCTTC
>.|TRBJ2-7|TRBV5-4|few
CASSPTRGGGYYEQYF
TGTGCCAGCAGCCCCACTAGGGGAGGAGGATACTACGAGCAGTACTTC
>.|TRBJ2-7|TRBV5-5|.
CASSLVPAREQYF
TGTGCCAGCAGCTTGGTACCGGCCCGTGAGCAGTACTTC
>.|TRBJ1-1|TRBV5-5|.
CASSLEIWGSEAFF
TGTGCCAGCAGCTTGGAAATCTGGGGATCTGAAGCTTTCTTT
>.|TRBJ2-3|TRBV3-1|many
CASSPQGGPGTDTQYF
TGTGCCAGCAGCCCTCAGGGGGGCCCTGGCACAGATACGCAGTATTTT
>.|TRBJ2-7|TRBV4-3|.
CASSQEGRGLHEQYF
TGCGCCAGCAGCCAAGAGGGAAGGGGGTTGCACGAGCAGTACTTC
>.|TRBJ1-1|TRBV20-1|.
CSARPVYRERGFF
TGCAGTGCTAGACCGGTATACAGGGAAAGAGGTTTCTTT
>.|TRBJ2-7|TRBV9|.
CASSVGNRNYEQYF
TGTGCCAGCAGCGTAGGGAACAGAAACTACGAGCAGTACTTC
>.|TRBJ1-2|TRBV3-1|.
CASSQIYGYTF
TGTGCCAGCAGCCAAATCTATGGCTACACCTTC
>TRBD2|TRBJ2-5|TRBV20-1|.
CSAAQTSGAQETQYF
TGCAGTGCTGCCCAGACTAGCGGGGCACAAGAGACCCAGTACTTC